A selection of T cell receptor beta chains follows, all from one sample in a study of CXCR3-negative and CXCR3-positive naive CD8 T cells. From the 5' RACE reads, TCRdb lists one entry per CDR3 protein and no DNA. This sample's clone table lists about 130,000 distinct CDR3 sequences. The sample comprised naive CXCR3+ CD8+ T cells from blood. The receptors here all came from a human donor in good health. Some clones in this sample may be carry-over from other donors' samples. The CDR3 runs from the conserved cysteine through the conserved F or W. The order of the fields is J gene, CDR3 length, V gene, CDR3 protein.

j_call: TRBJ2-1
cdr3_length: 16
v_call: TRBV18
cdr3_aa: CASSPEPAGGPGEQFF

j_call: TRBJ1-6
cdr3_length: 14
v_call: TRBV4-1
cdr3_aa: CASSQVENQSPLHF

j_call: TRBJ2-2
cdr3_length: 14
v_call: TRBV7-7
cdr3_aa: CASSPWTESGELFF

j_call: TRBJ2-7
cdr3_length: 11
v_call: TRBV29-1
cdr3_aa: CSVEVEDEQYF

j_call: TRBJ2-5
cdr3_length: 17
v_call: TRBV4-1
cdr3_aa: CASSQDAAGGSYGTQYF

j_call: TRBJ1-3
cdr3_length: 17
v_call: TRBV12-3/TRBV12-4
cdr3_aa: CASSLGVLRVPGNTIYF

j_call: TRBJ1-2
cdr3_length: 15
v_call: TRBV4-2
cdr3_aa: CASSQANGPLLGYTF

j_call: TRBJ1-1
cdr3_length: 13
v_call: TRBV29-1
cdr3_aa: CSVVGGVNTEAFF

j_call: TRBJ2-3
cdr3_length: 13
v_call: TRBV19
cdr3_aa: CASTTRSRDTQYF

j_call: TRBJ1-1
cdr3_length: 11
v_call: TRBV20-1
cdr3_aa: CSAEGATEAFF

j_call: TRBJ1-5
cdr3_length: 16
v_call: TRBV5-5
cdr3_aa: CASSEGDIQPYQPQHF

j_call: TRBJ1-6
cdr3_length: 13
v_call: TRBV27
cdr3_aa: CASSSPTGIPLHF

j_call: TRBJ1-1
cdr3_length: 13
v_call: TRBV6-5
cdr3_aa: CASSTGGNTEAFF

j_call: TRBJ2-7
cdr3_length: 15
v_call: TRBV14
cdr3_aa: CASSQLGQGVHEQYF

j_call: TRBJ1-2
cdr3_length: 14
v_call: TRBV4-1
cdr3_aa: CASSQRDREYGYTF

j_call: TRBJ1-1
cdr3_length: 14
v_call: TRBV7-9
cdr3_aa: CASSVDSAWAEAFF

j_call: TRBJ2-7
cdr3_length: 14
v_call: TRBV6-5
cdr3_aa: CASSPVGAGGEQYF

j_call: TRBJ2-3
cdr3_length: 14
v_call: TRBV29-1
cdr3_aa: CSVVGRTSGFVQYF

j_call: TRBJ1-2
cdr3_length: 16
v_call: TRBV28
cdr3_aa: CASIPGQGLLSYGYTF

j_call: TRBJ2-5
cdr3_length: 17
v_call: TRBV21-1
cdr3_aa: CASSKVWRGNHQETQYF

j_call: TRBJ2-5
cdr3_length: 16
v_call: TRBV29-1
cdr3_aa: CSVEPRGGGARETQYF

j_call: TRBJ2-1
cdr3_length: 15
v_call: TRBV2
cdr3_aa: CASRQLAGGNNEQFF

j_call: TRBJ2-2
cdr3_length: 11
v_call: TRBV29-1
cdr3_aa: CSVGRGGELFF

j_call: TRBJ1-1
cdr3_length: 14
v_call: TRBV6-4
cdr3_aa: CASSADGREDEAFF